The 18 T cell receptor beta chains reported below all come from one sample, sequenced in a study of CD8+CD57+ T cells in acquired aplastic anemia. Investigators profiled TCR beta VDJ and CDR3 from genomic DNA template. Each CDR3 protein is one row after TCRdb ran MiXCR on the reads. The table has approximately 300,000 distinct CDR3 sequences, about three fifths seen once; the top ten hold roughly 1.2%. Those patients picked for sequencing had displayed CD8+CD57+ cell expansion on flow cytometry. The sequencing sample was made of sorted CD4+, CD8+, or CD8+CD57+ T cells (not recorded which) from PBMCs. These receptors were collected from a human donor with aplastic anemia.

There are a few counts of this clonotype. The chain combines TRBV7-2 with TRBJ2-1; D is uncertain. Trimming took off 1 base at V and 9 bases at J, with 13 bases between the two ends. Germline V gene data show CDR1 as SGHTA and CDR2 as FQGNSA. There are 14 residues in the CDR3. CDR3 nucleotide sequence: TGTGCCAGCAGCTTAGTGGTAGGGTCGGGTGAGCAGTTCTTC. Its protein product is CASSLVVGSGEQFF.

The chain links TRBV9 to TRBJ2-5; TRBD2 matches at 8 bases. V shed 3 bases and J 11 bases; nucleotides not matched to a gene: 18. This CDR3 contains 16 residues. CDR1 SGDLS and CDR2 YYNGEE come from the germline V gene. CDR3 region: CASSATPGTSLGAQYF. The CDR3 DNA reads as TGTGCCAGCAGCGCCACCCCCGGGACTAGTCTTGGGGCTCAGTACTTC.

V gene TRBV19 combines with J gene TRBJ1-5, with TRBD1 identical over 7 bases. J gave up 4 bases and V 5 bases, and 5 bases lay outside the gene matches. The CDR3 is made up of 14 amino acids. Germline CDR1 reads LNHDA; CDR2 reads SQIVND (reference sequence). CDR3 sequence reads: CASSPGQENQPQHF. The CDR3 DNA is TGTGCCAGTAGTCCAGGACAGGAAAATCAGCCCCAGCATTTT. The variable domain in full, completed from reference TRBV19 and TRBJ1-5, reads DGGITQSPKYLFRKEGQNVTLSCEQNLNHDAMYWYRQDPGQGLRLIYYSQIVNDFQKGDIAEGYSVSREKKESFPLTVTSAQKNPTAFYLCASSPGQENQPQHFGDGTRLSIL.

There are a few counts of this clonotype. The chain is built from TRBV10-2 and TRBJ2-7; D uncertain. V was clipped by 3 bases and J by 0 bases, with 3 bases between them. The CDR3 runs to 12 residues. Germline V gives CDR1 WSHSY, CDR2 SAAADI. CDR3 in DNA: TGCGCCAGCAGTGATGGCTCCTACGAGCAGTACTTC. It encodes CASSDGSYEQYF.

V usage is TRBV20-1 and J usage is TRBJ2-5; 10 bases line up with TRBD2. Germline CDR1 DFQATT, CDR2 SNEGSKA (reference sequence). The CDR3 sequence is 15 residues long. V shed 3 bases and J 5 bases; nucleotides not matched to a gene: 9. CDR3 DNA: TGCAGTGCTAGCTCCACTAGCGGGATGAGGGAGACCCAGTACTTC. Translated, it gives CSASSTSGMRETQYF.

This clonotype was observed once. V usage is TRBV9 and J usage is TRBJ1-4, with no clear D. V was cut by 4 bases and J by 5 bases, with 9 bases left in between. CDR3 length: 13 residues. Per the germline V gene, CDR1 is SGDLS and CDR2 is YYNGEE. The CDR3 region has the DNA TGTGCCAGCAGCCCCGGGGAGAATGAAAAACTGTTTTTT. It encodes CASSPGENEKLFF. The whole variable domain, filled in from reference TRBV9 and TRBJ1-4, reads DSGVTQTPKHLITATGQRVTLRCSPRSGDLSVYWYQQSLDQGLQFLIQYYNGEERAKGNILERFSAQQFPDLHSELNLSSLELGDSALYFCASSPGENEKLFFGSGTQLSVL.

This clonotype has at least ten counts. V is TRBV18 and J is TRBJ1-6; D gene uncertain. V was clipped by 3 bases and J by 7 bases, with 10 bases between them. CDR1 is KGHSH, CDR2 LQKENI, per germline. This CDR3 comprises 14 residues. The CDR3: CASSPTEQNSPLHF. The CDR3 DNA is TGTGCCAGCTCACCGACGGAGCAGAATTCACCCCTCCACTTT.

This clonotype is a singleton in its sample. The chain carries TRBV6-1 and TRBJ1-1; possible D gene TRBD1, 5 bases. V was cut by 5 bases and J by 5 bases, with 12 bases left in between. Germline lookup yields CDR1 MNHNS and CDR2 SASEGT. CDR3 length equals 13 residues. DNA of the CDR3: TGTGCCAGCAGTCGGGGCAGGAGGACTGAAGCTTTCTTT. It is translated as CASSRGRRTEAFF.

The chain uses TRBV24-1 and TRBJ2-3; 8 bases fit TRBD1. V trimming: 0 bases; J trimming: 6 bases; junction bases outside the gene matches: 7. This CDR3 is built from 16 residues. The germline V gene encodes CDR1 KGHDR and CDR2 SFDVKD. In DNA form, the CDR3 reads TGTGCCACCAGTGATTTGGGCCAGGGGGCGACGGATACGCAGTATTTT. It yields the protein CATSDLGQGATDTQYF.

This chain joins TRBV2 and TRBJ1-6; TRBD1 agrees at 7 bases. The CDR3 is made up of 17 amino acids. With 3 bases clipped from V and 6 bases from J, the junction kept 11 bases outside the gene matches. Germline loops: CDR1 SNHLY, CDR2 FYNNEI. In nucleotides, the CDR3 is TGTGCCAGCAGTGATCTTGGCGGGACAGTCGGTAATTCACCCCTCCACTTT. Translating gives CASSDLGGTVGNSPLHF.

The CDR3, as DNA: TGTGCCAGCAGCTTAGGAGGTGTGGGGACCCAGTACTTC. Its protein product is CASSLGGVGTQYF. J is TRBJ2-5 and V is TRBV7-9; D remains ambiguous. The V gene lost 1 base and the J gene lost 7 bases, with 10 bases spanning the gap. The CDR3 length is 13 residues. Germline-derived CDR1 and CDR2 are SEHNR and FQNEAQ (reference sequence).

This clonotype appeared a single time. This chain connects TRBV7-9 to TRBJ1-4; D unclear. The V gene's germline CDR1 is SEHNR and CDR2 FQNEAQ (reference sequence). V lost 5 bases, J lost 5 bases, and 9 bases lay in between. The CDR3 contains 13 residues. The CDR3 loop is CASSLNGNEKLFF. In nucleotides, the CDR3 is TGTGCCAGCAGCCTCAATGGAAATGAAAAACTGTTTTTT.

The gene calls are TRBV2 and TRBJ1-2; perhaps TRBD1 as D (5 bases). The germline CDR1 and CDR2 sequences are SNHLY and FYNNEI. CDR3 size: 13 residues. V lost 1 base and J 4 bases, leaving 7 bases between the germline ends. The CDR3 DNA reads TGTGCCAGCAGTGAAGATGGGACCTATGGCTACACCTTC. Its translation: CASSEDGTYGYTF.

The chain links TRBV10-3 to TRBJ2-1; the D gene is possibly TRBD2 (6 bases). The CDR3 has 13 residues. CDR1 and CDR2 from the germline V gene are ENHRY and SYGVKD. With 2 bases removed from V and 12 bases from J, the gap between germline ends came to 14 bases. The CDR3 DNA is TGTGCCATCAGTGAGCCCCCGGGACTGATGCAGTTCTTC. As protein: CAISEPPGLMQFF.

In this sample, this clonotype turned up many times. The rearrangement links TRBV12-3 or TRBV12-4 to TRBJ2-5; D is perhaps TRBD1 (5 bases). The length of the CDR3 is 20 residues. V dropped 2 bases and J dropped 0 bases, with 25 bases sitting between them. CDR3 residues: CASSLKAGQMNRGYQETQYF. For the CDR3, the DNA is TGTGCCAGCAGTTTAAAGGCAGGGCAGATGAACCGAGGATACCAAGAGACCCAGTACTTC.

Comment on this clonotype: The junction departs from germline at one end; a sequencing error may be responsible. V and J are TRBV27 and TRBJ2-7, with TRBD2 matching 9 bases. The CDR3 contains 14 residues. The germline V gene has CDR1 MNHEY and CDR2 SMNVEV (reference sequence). Here the CDR3 DNA reads TGCGCCAGCAGTACCGCTAGCGGGACCTACGAGCAGTACTTC. It encodes CASSTASGTYEQYF.

Remarks on this clonotype: A read error is possible here, since a much larger clone lies one base away. This chain links TRBV7-8 with TRBJ2-7, with 7 bases matching TRBD2. Germline V gives CDR1 SGHVS, CDR2 FQNEAQ. This CDR3 is 17 amino acids long. V shed 1 base, J shed 7 bases, and the junction held 16 bases outside the gene matches. The CDR3 sequence is CASSLVWGGGGTGEQYF. The CDR3 nucleotides are TGTGCCAGCAGCTTAGTGTGGGGGGGGGGGGGAACGGGGGAGCAGTACTTC.

This clonotype was observed at least ten times. The chain carries TRBV11-2 and TRBJ2-1, with 7 bases matching TRBD2. The germline CDR1 and CDR2 sequences are SGHAT and FQNNGV. V lost 3 bases, J lost 7 bases, and 9 bases stayed unmatched. The CDR3 contains 15 residues. In nucleotides, the CDR3 is TGTGCCAGCAGCTTGGCGGGAGAATACGCGAATGAGCAGTTCTTC. This translates into CASSLAGEYANEQFF.